This T cell receptor beta chain appears in the sequencing data of a study of cytomegalovirus exposure and HLA in healthy donors. Whole-study findings and limits: In a later analysis, 16,951 TCR beta sequences were associated with HLA alleles at 0.05 false discovery rate. Likely technical artifact: a cluster of highly shared sequence variants.

Germline trimming cut 7 bases from V and 0 bases from J; bases unmatched to any gene: 9. Germline V gene sequence: CDR1 MNHEY, CDR2 SMNVEV (reference sequence). The CDR3 totals 16 residues. With regard to this clone: The antigen is undetermined.

A multiplex PCR was run with 60 Vbeta primers and 13 Jbeta primers. Repertoires were generated with immunoSEQ multiplex PCR, while TCRdb's copy carries only in-frame clones and drops some. Of about 200,000 clones listed, roughly 77% are singletons. The V call is TRBV27, the J call TRBJ1-5; 7 bases map to TRBD1. Sequencing was done on a sample of PBMCs. This receptor was identified in a male donor in good health and CMV-seropositive. The CDR3 DNA follows: TGTGCCAGCAAGACAGGGTCCCTTAATAGCAATCAGCCCCAGCATTTT. It codes for CASKTGSLNSNQPQHF.